A single sample is the source of the 20 T cell receptor beta chains below, sequenced in a study of T cell responses to AZD1222 COVID-19 vaccine. Assay used: immunoSEQ multiplex PCR; TCRdb lists only in-frame clones, some missing. The sample consists of around 180,000 clones, approximately 94% of them appearing once. The input for sequencing was peripheral blood, taken 28 days after the second AZD1222 dose. The receptors stem from an adult who received the AZD1222 COVID-19 vaccine.

This clone was picked up one time. The chain couples TRBV5-1 to TRBJ2-1; D may correspond to TRBD1 or TRBD2 (5 bases each). Germline values: CDR1 SGHRS, CDR2 YFSETQ. The CDR3 consists of 14 residues. V lost 2 bases to trimming and J lost 9 bases, with 15 bases between them. In DNA, the CDR3 is TGCGCCAGCAGCTTAACAGGCTTGGGGGTTGAGCAGTTCTTC. This gives the protein CASSLTGLGVEQFF.

The chain employs TRBV7-2 and TRBJ1-5, with 9 bases that match TRBD1. Trimming took 4 bases from V and 4 from J; bases not matched to a gene: 5. From germline, CDR1 is SGHTA and CDR2 FQGNSA. This CDR3 contains 15 residues. CDR3 bases: TGTGCCAGCAGCTCTCGGACAGGGGCGAATCAGCCCCAGCATTTT. Translated, it gives CASSSRTGANQPQHF.

This clone appeared once. The chain is built from TRBV7-3 and TRBJ2-1; no definite D call. Germline loops: CDR1 SGHTA, CDR2 FQGTGA. This CDR3 spans 16 amino acids. Trimming removed 4 bases from V and 0 bases from J, with 13 bases in between. CDR3 sequence (DNA): TGTGCCAGCAGCTACCAGACACAGAGCTCCTACAATGAGCAGTTCTTC. The encoded protein is CASSYQTQSSYNEQFF. The full variable domain, in which reference TRBV7-3 and TRBJ2-1 provide the parts outside the CDR3, is GAGVSQTPSNKVTEKGKYVELRCDPISGHTALYWYRQSLGQGPEFLIYFQGTGAADDSGLPNDRFFAVRPEGSVSTLKIQRTERGDSAVYLCASSYQTQSSYNEQFFGPGTRLTVL.

The chain couples TRBV5-1 to TRBJ2-1, with 8 bases aligning to TRBD1. There are 15 residues in the CDR3. V gave up 1 base and J gave up 5 bases; unmatched junction bases: 5. Germline V gives CDR1 SGHRS, CDR2 YFSETQ. CDR3 amino acids: CASSLSSGGHNEQFF. The CDR3 nucleotides are TGCGCCAGCAGCTTGAGTTCAGGGGGCCACAATGAGCAGTTCTTC.

This clone was seen a single time. V and J are TRBV12-3 or TRBV12-4 and TRBJ1-2, with a weak D call TRBD1 (6 bases). The germline V and J ends were trimmed by 3 bases and 2 bases, with 7 bases remaining between them. The CDR3 loop spans 13 amino acids. CDR3 sequence reads: CASSFQGNYGYTF. In nucleotides, the CDR3 is TGTGCCAGCAGTTTTCAGGGGAACTATGGCTACACCTTC.

This chain connects TRBV11-3 to TRBJ1-2; 8 positions agree with TRBD1. The V gene's germline CDR1 is SGHNT and CDR2 YENEEA. Unmatched junction bases numbered 4, after V lost 5 bases and J lost 5 bases. The CDR3 loop spans 13 amino acids. The DNA for the CDR3 is TGTGCCAGCAGCCCGGGACAGGAGTATGGCTACACCTTC. It translates to CASSPGQEYGYTF.

The genes are TRBV6-2 or TRBV6-3 and TRBJ2-2; a possible D gene is TRBD1 (5 bases). Germline values: CDR1 MNHEY, CDR2 SVGEGT. This CDR3 region has 13 residues. V was trimmed by 5 bases and J by 4 bases, leaving 8 bases between them. As DNA, the CDR3 is TGTGCCAGCAGTAACAGGTTCACCGGGGAGCTGTTTTTT. It encodes CASSNRFTGELFF.

The J gene is TRBJ1-3, the V gene TRBV3-1 (or the pseudogene TRBV3-2); no definite D call. This CDR3 has 14 amino acids. CDR1 is LGHDT, CDR2 YNNKEL, per germline (reference sequence). Trimming pared 4 bases from V and 1 base from J, leaving 8 bases between. CDR3 coding DNA: TGTGCCAGCAGCCGTTCGGCTTCTGGAAACACCATATATTTT. Translated: CASSRSASGNTIYF.

V usage is TRBV3-1 (or the pseudogene TRBV3-2) and J usage is TRBJ2-2; maybe TRBD1 (5 bases). V lost 3 bases and J lost 7, with 15 bases in between. Germline V gene sequence: CDR1 LGHDT, CDR2 YNNKEL (reference sequence). The CDR3 length is 15 residues. CDR3 bases: TGTGCCAGCAGCCAGACTCCAGGGATTGGCGGGGAGCTGTTTTTT. Residues: CASSQTPGIGGELFF.

This sequence joins TRBV9 and TRBJ2-1; 12 bases agree with TRBD2. This CDR3 has 18 amino acids. Unmatched junction bases numbered 13, after V lost 2 bases and J lost 7 bases. CDR1 and CDR2 from the germline V gene are SGDLS and YYNGEE. The chain's CDR3 is CASSVNLRLAGGWNEQFF. CDR3 DNA: TGTGCCAGCAGCGTCAATCTAAGGCTAGCGGGAGGGTGGAATGAGCAGTTCTTC.

The chain joins TRBV19 to TRBJ2-1; 7 nucleotides align to TRBD2. The V gene end was trimmed by 5 bases and the J gene end by 6 bases; junction bases not matched to a gene: 7. CDR1 is LNHDA and CDR2 is SQIVND in the germline V gene (reference sequence). The CDR3 totals 14 residues. The CDR3 region has the DNA TGTGCCAGTAGTCTCGGGACGGGGGGCAATGAGCAGTTCTTC. Protein sequence: CASSLGTGGNEQFF.

CDR3 nucleotides: TGTGCCAGCTCACCCCGTGAACCGGTTAAGGAGAAAGGAAACACCATATATTTT. Amino acid sequence: CASSPREPVKEKGNTIYF. The chain couples TRBV18 to TRBJ1-3; D is undetermined. This CDR3 is built from 18 residues. From germline, CDR1 is KGHSH and CDR2 LQKENI. Trimming pared 3 bases from V and 4 bases from J, leaving 22 bases between.

The V gene is TRBV6-6, the J gene TRBJ2-1; no definite D call. Germline CDR1 and CDR2: MNHNY and SVGAGI (reference sequence). V lost 6 bases, J lost 0 bases, and 12 bases lay in between. The CDR3 totals 15 residues. The CDR3 loop reads CASSLDMSSYNEQFF. The CDR3 nucleotides read TGTGCCAGCAGCCTCGACATGAGCTCCTACAATGAGCAGTTCTTC.

The chain joins TRBV5-4 to TRBJ2-2; 10 bases align to TRBD2. Germline V gene data show CDR1 as SGHNT and CDR2 as YYREEE (reference sequence). The junction had 11 bases not matched to a gene; V was cut back by 8 bases and J by 7 bases. CDR3 length equals 15 residues. The CDR3 DNA follows: TGTGCCAGTCGACCCCTAGCGGGAGCCCACGGGGAGCTGTTTTTT. This gives the protein CASRPLAGAHGELFF.

The gene calls are TRBV19 and TRBJ1-1; 7 bases agree with TRBD1. Germline V gene sequence: CDR1 LNHDA, CDR2 SQIVND (reference sequence). CDR3 length: 15 amino acids. The trim removed 6 bases at V and 3 bases at J, leaving 10 bases unmatched. Written as DNA, the CDR3 is TGTGCCAGTAGACCCCCGGGACAGACGTACACTGAAGCTTTCTTT. Translated: CASRPPGQTYTEAFF.

This clone was seen just once. The gene calls are TRBV5-1 and TRBJ1-4; the D gene is possibly TRBD1 (6 bases). There are 13 residues in the CDR3. Germline V gene sequence: CDR1 SGHRS, CDR2 YFSETQ. Between the trimmed V and J ends, which lost 3 bases and 6 bases, there was a span of 9 bases. For the CDR3, the DNA is TGCGCCAGCAGCTGGACAGCGGATGAAAAACTGTTTTTT. Its translation: CASSWTADEKLFF. The entire variable domain, with the rest obtained from reference TRBV5-1 and TRBJ1-4, is as follows: KAGVTQTPRYLIKTRGQQVTLSCSPISGHRSVSWYQQTPGQGLQFLFEYFSETQRNKGNFPGRFSGRQFSNSRSEMNVSTLELGDSALYLCASSWTADEKLFFGSGTQLSVL.

The rearrangement joins TRBV5-4 to TRBJ1-1; no firm D call. Germline V CDR1 and CDR2: SGHNT, YYREEE (reference sequence). The CDR3 contains 18 residues. V lost 4 bases to trimming and J lost 6 bases, with 28 bases between them. CDR3 loop: CASSGTREGGVQIAEAFF. The CDR3 nucleotides read TGTGCCAGCAGCGGAACTCGGGAAGGCGGGGTCCAAATCGCTGAAGCTTTCTTT.

This clone was detected once. Written as DNA, the CDR3 is TGTGCCAGCAGCTGGAACTTGGGCTCACCCCTCCACTTT. Translated, it gives CASSWNLGSPLHF. The V and J genes are TRBV5-5 and TRBJ1-6, with D uncertain. V was trimmed by 3 bases and J by 10 bases, leaving 11 bases between them. The germline V gene encodes CDR1 SGHKS and CDR2 YYEKEE (reference sequence). The CDR3 totals 13 residues.

In its sample, this clone was seen once. The V and J genes are TRBV5-4 and TRBJ1-1, with 8 bases lining up with TRBD1. CDR1 and CDR2 (germline): SGHNT, YYREEE (reference sequence). With 5 bases clipped from V and 4 bases from J, the junction kept 4 bases outside the gene matches. This CDR3 has 13 residues. The DNA for the CDR3 is TGTGCCAGCAGATCCGGACAGGGCACTGAAGCTTTCTTT. This translates into CASRSGQGTEAFF.

The chain couples TRBV2 to TRBJ1-6, with D possibly TRBD1 on 6 matching bases. Germline-derived CDR1 and CDR2 are SNHLY and FYNNEI. The CDR3 consists of 13 residues. Trimming removed 8 bases at V and 4 bases at J, with 9 bases between. The CDR3 DNA reads TGTGCCAGCCATAGGGGGTATAATTCACCCCTCCACTTT. As protein: CASHRGYNSPLHF. The variable domain in full, completed from reference TRBV2 and TRBJ1-6, reads EPEVTQTPSHQVTQMGQEVILRCVPISNHLYFYWYRQILGQKVEFLVSFYNNEISEKSEIFDDQFSVERPDGSNFTLKIRSTKLEDSAMYFCASHRGYNSPLHFGNGTRLTVT.